Listed here are 16 T cell receptor beta chains from one sample, sequenced in a study of cytomegalovirus exposure and HLA in healthy donors. Primers: 60 Vbeta forward and 13 Jbeta reverse. Clones were read by immunoSEQ multiplex PCR, and TCRdb kept only the in-frame ones, dropping some. This specimen shows some 110,000 clones; the ten leading clones hold around 3.4%. Material: PBMCs. The receptors shown here come from a man under 40 in good health and CMV-seronegative.

The genes are TRBV5-1 and TRBJ1-1; no clear D gene. Trimming shortened V by 3 bases and J by 4 bases, and 7 bases separated the two germline ends. The CDR3 has 12 amino acids. Germline CDR1 is SGHRS and CDR2 is YFSETQ. The CDR3 here is CASSSSFTEAFF. In DNA form, the CDR3 reads TGCGCCAGCAGCTCGTCTTTCACTGAAGCTTTCTTT.

This sequence joins TRBV11-2 and TRBJ2-2, with TRBD2 matching 8 bases. The CDR3 has 15 residues. After removal of 5 bases from V and 0 bases from J, the junction contained 2 bases not matched to a gene. The germline CDR1 and CDR2 sequences are SGHAT and FQNNGV. The CDR3 spells CASSISGTNTGELFF. The CDR3 DNA reads TGTGCCAGCAGCATTAGCGGGACGAACACCGGGGAGCTGTTTTTT.

The V and J genes are TRBV10-3 and TRBJ1-2, with D uncertain. This CDR3 has 16 amino acids. Trimming stripped 5 bases from V and 0 bases from J, with 16 bases between. CDR1 and CDR2 (germline): ENHRY, SYGVKD. DNA of the CDR3: TGTGCCATCAGTCCTTCGGACTCGATTCCTAACTATGGCTACACCTTC. Protein sequence: CAISPSDSIPNYGYTF.

This rearrangement joins TRBV12-5 to TRBJ1-2, with D possibly being TRBD1 (5 bases). The CDR3 is 14 residues long. Deletions cut 6 bases from V and 4 bases from J, with 15 bases between. CDR1 is LGHNT, CDR2 FRNRAP, per germline. The CDR3 nucleotides are TGTGCTAGTGGCCCCTCAAGGGGCGTCTATGGCTACACCTTC. As protein: CASGPSRGVYGYTF.

The chain links TRBV7-2 to TRBJ2-3, with TRBD2 identical over 8 bases. The CDR3 covers 15 residues. CDR1 is SGHTA, CDR2 FQGNSA, per germline. With 7 bases clipped from V and 1 base from J, the junction kept 7 bases outside the gene matches. For the CDR3, the DNA is TGTGCCAGCAACCCGGGGGGGCTACGCACAGATACGCAGTATTTT. Its translation: CASNPGGLRTDTQYF.

The rearrangement uses TRBV5-1 and TRBJ2-3; 10 nucleotides agree with TRBD2. Per the germline V gene, CDR1 is SGHRS and CDR2 is YFSETQ. V gave up 1 base and J gave up 3 bases; unmatched junction bases: 5. The CDR3 spans 16 residues. CDR3 in amino acids: CASSLRTSGQTDTQYF. CDR3 sequence (DNA): TGCGCCAGCAGCTTGAGGACTAGCGGACAGACAGATACGCAGTATTTT.

The chain combines TRBV2 with TRBJ1-2; possibly TRBD1 for D (5 bases). In germline, CDR1 is SNHLY, CDR2 FYNNEI. Trimming took off 7 bases at V and 4 bases at J, with 13 bases between the two ends. This CDR3 has 13 residues. DNA for the CDR3: TGTGCCAGCATGGGGCCCGCCGGCTATGGCTACACCTTC. It encodes CASMGPAGYGYTF.

The rearrangement joins TRBV18 to TRBJ2-1; TRBD1 matches at 7 bases. Trimming took 4 bases from V and 0 from J; bases not matched to a gene: 12. This CDR3 region has 18 residues. Looked up from germline, CDR1 is KGHSH and CDR2 is LQKENI. The CDR3 nucleotides read TGTGCCAGCTCACTACAAATGACAGGGCTAAGCTCCTACAATGAGCAGTTCTTC. As protein: CASSLQMTGLSSYNEQFF.

The chain employs TRBV6-1 and TRBJ1-5, with TRBD1 matching over 9 bases. Germline trimming cut 3 bases from V and 4 bases from J; bases unmatched to any gene: 1. The CDR3 loop spans 14 amino acids. Germline CDR1 is MNHNS and CDR2 is SASEGT. This chain's CDR3 is CASSETGGNQPQHF. CDR3 DNA: TGTGCCAGCAGTGAGACAGGGGGGAATCAGCCCCAGCATTTT.

This sequence joins TRBV7-9 and TRBJ2-3; no firm D call. This CDR3 is built from 17 residues. Trimming took 1 base from V and 1 from J, leaving 15 bases between them. Germline CDR1 SEHNR, CDR2 FQNEAQ (reference sequence). CDR3 in amino acids: CASSLGFRIEGTDTQYF. CDR3 bases: TGTGCCAGCAGCTTAGGGTTCAGAATTGAGGGCACAGATACGCAGTATTTT.

The rearrangement joins TRBV19 to TRBJ1-5; TRBD1 might be the D (6 bases). The CDR3 runs to 15 residues. Germline loops: CDR1 LNHDA, CDR2 SQIVND (reference sequence). V lost 4 bases and J lost 4, with 14 bases in between. The CDR3 protein is CASSTSLGANQPQHF. DNA for the CDR3: TGTGCCAGTAGTACCAGTCTGGGGGCGAATCAGCCCCAGCATTTT. Using reference TRBV19 and TRBJ1-5 for the parts outside the CDR3, the full variable domain is DGGITQSPKYLFRKEGQNVTLSCEQNLNHDAMYWYRQDPGQGLRLIYYSQIVNDFQKGDIAEGYSVSREKKESFPLTVTSAQKNPTAFYLCASSTSLGANQPQHFGDGTRLSIL.

CDR3 sequence reads: CASSSQGITVGTEAFF. For the CDR3, the DNA is TGTGCCAGCAGCTCGCAGGGGATTACTGTGGGCACTGAAGCTTTCTTT. The chain joins TRBV5-5 to TRBJ1-1; D perhaps matches TRBD1 (6 bases). The CDR3 is made up of 16 amino acids. V shed 3 bases and J shed 4 bases, with 19 bases lying between them. Germline V CDR1 and CDR2: SGHKS, YYEKEE (reference sequence).

The CDR3 nucleotides read TGTGCCAGCGCCTTGACAGGGAGCGGACAGCCCCAGCATTTT. It codes for CASALTGSGQPQHF. The chain couples TRBV6-4 to TRBJ1-5; 7 nucleotides match TRBD1. CDR3 length equals 14 residues. The J segment lost 7 bases and the V segment lost 8 bases, leaving 11 bases of the junction unmatched. The germline CDR1 and CDR2 sequences are MRHNA and SNTAGT.

This rearrangement joins TRBV7-9 to TRBJ2-5; D unresolved. With 1 base removed from V and 5 bases from J, the gap between germline ends came to 8 bases. The CDR3 loop spans 13 amino acids. Per germline, CDR1 SEHNR and CDR2 FQNEAQ (reference sequence). This CDR3 reads CASSLEPSETQYF. CDR3 DNA sequence: TGTGCCAGCAGCTTAGAGCCTTCGGAGACCCAGTACTTC.

The chain carries TRBV6-5 and TRBJ1-4; D perhaps matches TRBD1 (6 bases). The germline V and J ends were trimmed by 5 bases and 8 bases, with 15 bases remaining between them. This CDR3 contains 14 residues. Germline V gene data show CDR1 as MNHEY and CDR2 as SVGAGI. The CDR3 nucleotides are TGTGCCAGCAGTCGGCTACAGGGATACGAAAAACTGTTTTTT. It codes for CASSRLQGYEKLFF.

The rearrangement uses TRBV7-9 and TRBJ2-3; D is perhaps TRBD1 (5 bases). Per the germline V gene, CDR1 is SEHNR and CDR2 is FQNEAQ (reference sequence). The CDR3 runs 14 residues. V was trimmed by 2 bases and J by 6 bases, leaving 12 bases between them. DNA for the CDR3: TGTGCCAGCAGCTTACAAGGGGATATGGATACGCAGTATTTT. It specifies CASSLQGDMDTQYF.